The 6 T cell receptor beta chains below all came from one sample that was sequenced in a study of cytomegalovirus exposure and HLA in healthy donors. Data came from immunoSEQ multiplex PCR; TCRdb stores just in-frame clones and leaves some out. The repertoire holds about 160,000 clones, with roughly 96% as singletons. The specimen was PBMCs. The source is a woman under 30 in good health and CMV-seronegative.

V and J are TRBV4-3 and TRBJ2-7, with 13 bases that match TRBD2. The CDR3 spans 16 residues. Per germline, CDR1 LGHNA and CDR2 YSLEER. Unmatched junction bases numbered 7, after V lost 1 base and J lost 7 bases. The CDR3 nucleotides read TGCGCCAGCAGCCAAGTGAGGACTAGCGGGGGTTGGGAGCAGTACTTC. This sequence encodes CASSQVRTSGGWEQYF.

J is TRBJ1-1 and V is TRBV18; the match to TRBD1 covers 10 bases. Per germline, CDR1 KGHSH and CDR2 LQKENI. With 7 bases clipped from V and 4 bases from J, the junction kept 3 bases outside the gene matches. The CDR3 is made up of 13 amino acids. This chain's CDR3 is CASFRTGGTEAFF. CDR3 coding DNA: TGTGCCAGCTTTCGGACAGGGGGCACTGAAGCTTTCTTT.

CDR3 sequence: CASSEVGNQPQHF. CDR3 nucleotides: TGTGCCAGCAGTGAGGTAGGCAATCAGCCCCAGCATTTT. This rearrangement joins TRBV6-1 to TRBJ1-5, with no clear D. The CDR3 contains 13 residues. The germline V gene has CDR1 MNHNS and CDR2 SASEGT. V dropped 3 bases and J dropped 2 bases, with 5 bases sitting between them.

This clone was picked up a small number of times. Other DNA variants within this sample encode the same CDR3. The rearrangement joins TRBV5-1 to TRBJ2-5; 7 bases line up with TRBD1. Trimming removed 4 bases from V and 3 bases from J; junction bases left unmatched: 3. Germline-derived CDR1 and CDR2 are SGHRS and YFSETQ. The CDR3 sequence is 13 residues long. The CDR3 reads CASSEDRKETQYF. The CDR3 nucleotides are TGCGCCAGCAGCGAGGACAGGAAAGAGACCCAGTACTTC.

The V and J genes are TRBV6-6 and TRBJ2-2, with D possibly matching TRBD1 (5 bases). The CDR3 length is 14 residues. V was pared by 9 bases and J by 1 base, with 12 bases between. Germline-derived CDR1 and CDR2 are MNHNY and SVGAGI (reference sequence). The CDR3 spells CASIGQGNTGELFF. The CDR3 DNA follows: TGTGCCAGTATTGGCCAGGGGAACACCGGGGAGCTGTTTTTT.

This clone occurred once. J is TRBJ1-2 and V is TRBV11-2; 7 positions match TRBD1. J was trimmed by 8 bases and V by 1 base; bases with no gene match: 4. CDR1 SGHAT and CDR2 FQNNGV come from the germline V gene. The CDR3 consists of 13 residues. The CDR3 DNA follows: TGTGCCAGCAGCTTAGGACAGGGCAGGGGCTACACCTTC. Translation gives CASSLGQGRGYTF.